A single sample is the source of the 15 T cell receptor beta chains below, sequenced in a study of blood T cell repertoires in COVID-19. The repertoire was sequenced with immunoSEQ multiplex PCR; TCRdb's copy has only in-frame clones and lacks some. Among about 250,000 clones listed, 89% were seen once. Sample: peripheral blood. The receptors shown here come from a woman in her thirties or forties who had recovered from COVID-19.

This clone was found once. V and J are TRBV14 and TRBJ2-7; 9 bases agree with TRBD2. The germline CDR1 and CDR2 sequences are SGHDN and FVKESK. This CDR3 contains 15 residues. The junction had 5 bases not matched to a gene; V was cut back by 4 bases and J by 1 base. CDR3 region: CASSLSGSESYEQYV. For the CDR3, the DNA is TGTGCCAGCAGCCTTAGCGGGAGTGAGTCCTACGAGCAGTACGTC.

Points on this clone: One junction end does not reproduce the germline sequence, and a read error may be involved. CDR3 coding DNA: TGTGCCAGCAGTATAGCGGGGGGAGGGACCCAGTACTTC. Protein sequence: CASSIAGGGTQYF. The genes are TRBV12-3 or TRBV12-4 and TRBJ2-5; 10 bases match TRBD2. The CDR3 covers 13 residues.

CDR3 sequence: CASSSGGGNSPLHF. CDR3 DNA sequence: TGCGCCAGCAGCTCGGGAGGGGGTAATTCACCCCTCCACTTT. The V gene is TRBV5-1, the J gene TRBJ1-6; the D gene is possibly TRBD1 (6 bases). Trimming took 3 bases from V and 6 from J, leaving 10 bases between them. Germline V gene data show CDR1 as SGHRS and CDR2 as YFSETQ. The CDR3 runs to 14 residues.

This sequence joins TRBV6-5 and TRBJ1-1; no clear D. V was clipped by 0 bases and J by 6 bases, with 14 bases between them. The CDR3 sequence is 15 residues long. Germline assignment: CDR1 MNHEY and CDR2 SVGAGI. The CDR3 DNA reads as TGTGCCAGCAGTTACTCGGAGGTGGTCGGGGCTGAAGCTTTCTTT. Its translation: CASSYSEVVGAEAFF.

The count of this clone is one. This rearrangement joins TRBV19 to TRBJ2-3; TRBD2 aligns across 11 bases. V gave up 4 bases and J gave up 3 bases; unmatched junction bases: 18. Germline V gene sequence: CDR1 LNHDA, CDR2 SQIVND (reference sequence). This CDR3 spans 20 amino acids. CDR3 amino acids: CASSTHSFTSGSWVTDTQYF. CDR3 DNA sequence: TGTGCCAGTAGTACTCATTCCTTTACTAGCGGGAGTTGGGTGACAGATACGCAGTATTTT.

V and J are TRBV6-5 and TRBJ2-5, with TRBD2 matching over 11 bases. CDR3 length: 15 residues. Per the germline V gene, CDR1 is MNHEY and CDR2 is SVGAGI. J lost 5 bases, V lost 7 bases, and 9 bases had no gene match. CDR3 nucleotides: TGTGCCAGCAACCCCAATAGCGGGGGGGCGGAGACCCAGTACTTC. Residues: CASNPNSGGAETQYF.

This clone turned up a few times. The chain combines TRBV18 with TRBJ2-2, with a possible D match to TRBD2 (7 bases). CDR3 length: 15 residues. Germline V lookup: CDR1 KGHSH, CDR2 LQKENI. V lost 4 bases and J 3 bases, leaving 12 bases between the germline ends. The CDR3: CASSLTGGHTGELFF. The CDR3 nucleotides are TGTGCCAGCTCACTTACCGGGGGGCACACCGGGGAGCTGTTTTTT.

This sequence joins TRBV19 and TRBJ2-5; a weak D match, TRBD2 (5 bases). V lost 1 base and J 1 base, leaving 13 bases between the germline ends. Germline V CDR1 and CDR2: LNHDA, SQIVND (reference sequence). The CDR3 length is 16 residues. DNA for the CDR3: TGTGCCAGTAGTATAGTAACGGGAAGCGTCCAAGAGACCCAGTACTTC. This gives the protein CASSIVTGSVQETQYF. Supplemented by reference TRBV19 and TRBJ2-5, the full variable domain reads DGGITQSPKYLFRKEGQNVTLSCEQNLNHDAMYWYRQDPGQGLRLIYYSQIVNDFQKGDIAEGYSVSREKKESFPLTVTSAQKNPTAFYLCASSIVTGSVQETQYFGPGTRLLVL.

This chain joins TRBV5-4 and TRBJ2-2; D call uncertain. The germline V gene has CDR1 SGHNT and CDR2 YYREEE (reference sequence). V shed 2 bases and J shed 1 base, with 9 bases lying between them. The CDR3 is made up of 15 amino acids. The CDR3 reads CASSFLSVNTGELFF. The DNA of the CDR3 is TGTGCCAGCAGCTTTTTATCAGTGAACACCGGGGAGCTGTTTTTT.

The J gene is TRBJ1-1, the V gene TRBV15; TRBD1 aligns across 8 bases. Germline V CDR1 and CDR2: LNHNV, YYDKDF (reference sequence). J gave up 5 bases and V 3 bases, and 5 bases lay outside the gene matches. The CDR3 spans 14 residues. CDR3 in DNA: TGTGCCACCAGCAGGGACAGGGCGGGGACTGAAGCTTTCTTT. Amino acids: CATSRDRAGTEAFF.

V is TRBV5-6 and J is TRBJ2-5, with 15 bases aligning to TRBD2. The J segment lost 5 bases and the V segment lost 4 bases, leaving 6 bases of the junction unmatched. Germline values: CDR1 SGHDT, CDR2 YYEEEE. The CDR3 runs 16 residues. The CDR3: CASSPLGTSGGETQYF. For the CDR3, the DNA is TGTGCCAGCAGCCCGCTCGGGACTAGCGGGGGGGAGACCCAGTACTTC. Filled out from reference TRBV5-6 and TRBJ2-5, the complete variable domain reads DAGVTQSPTHLIKTRGQQVTLRCSPKSGHDTVSWYQQALGQGPQFIFQYYEEEERQRGNFPDRFSGHQFPNYSSELNVNALLLGDSALYLCASSPLGTSGGETQYFGPGTRLLVL.

V gene TRBV11-2 combines with J gene TRBJ2-5; TRBD2 matches at 14 bases. This CDR3 is 16 amino acids long. Germline loops: CDR1 SGHAT, CDR2 FQNNGV. J was trimmed by 4 bases and V by 5 bases; bases with no gene match: 6. In DNA, the CDR3 is TGTGCCAGCAGCACCGGGACTAGCGGGAGTCTAGAGACCCAGTACTTC. This sequence encodes CASSTGTSGSLETQYF.

The rearrangement links TRBV12-5 to TRBJ1-4; 11 bases fit TRBD1. The CDR3 covers 15 residues. Looked up from germline, CDR1 is LGHNT and CDR2 is FRNRAP. The J segment lost 6 bases and the V segment lost 5 bases, leaving 5 bases of the junction unmatched. CDR3 sequence: CASGARTGGHEKLFF. The CDR3 DNA follows: TGTGCTAGTGGTGCAAGGACAGGGGGCCATGAAAAACTGTTTTTT.

This chain links TRBV28 with TRBJ1-4; 7 positions agree with TRBD1. V lost 6 bases to trimming and J lost 3 bases; unmatched junction nucleotides: 4. Germline assignment: CDR1 MDHEN and CDR2 SYDVKM. CDR3 length equals 14 residues. The CDR3 DNA reads as TGTGCCAGCAGAGAACAGGGGCCTAATGAAAAACTGTTTTTT. Translation: CASREQGPNEKLFF. The complete variable domain, with remaining parts taken from reference TRBV28 and TRBJ1-4, reads DVKVTQSSRYLVKRTGEKVFLECVQDMDHENMFWYRQDPGLGLRLIYFSYDVKMKEKGDIPEGYSVSREKKERFSLILESASTNQTSMYLCASREQGPNEKLFFGSGTQLSVL.

This chain uses TRBV28 with TRBJ1-2; maybe TRBD1 (5 bases). Germline values: CDR1 MDHEN, CDR2 SYDVKM. This CDR3 contains 16 residues. Trimming took off 3 bases at V and 7 bases at J, with 21 bases between the two ends. CDR3 DNA: TGTGCCAGCAGTTTTGGGTCGGGACTTACGCTTTCTGGCTACACCTTC. Its protein is CASSFGSGLTLSGYTF.